The 23 T cell receptor beta chains below all came from one sample that was sequenced in a study of blood T cell repertoires in COVID-19. TCRdb's table, derived via immunoSEQ multiplex PCR, lists solely in-frame clones and lacks some. The sample records around 200,000 clones, about 84% being singletons. Sequenced material: PBMCs or T cells enriched from blood (not recorded which). The receptors were sampled from a woman aged 40 to 55 with acute COVID-19.

V gene TRBV15 combines with J gene TRBJ2-7; 7 nucleotides match TRBD1. The CDR3 spans 17 residues. Trimming removed 1 base from V and 2 bases from J; junction bases left unmatched: 11. Germline V CDR1 and CDR2: LNHNV, YYDKDF (reference sequence). The CDR3 sequence is CATSRVRPQGVAYEQYF. CDR3 nucleotide sequence: TGTGCCACCAGCAGAGTGCGTCCTCAGGGGGTCGCCTACGAGCAGTACTTC.

The chain joins TRBV5-1 to TRBJ1-1; possible D gene TRBD1, 5 bases. Trimming cost V 2 bases and J 1 base, with 18 bases left between them. The CDR3 contains 17 residues. CDR1 SGHRS and CDR2 YFSETQ come from the germline V gene. The CDR3 DNA reads TGCGCCAGCAGCTTCGTAGGGCAGGGAAGAGGGAACACTGAAGCTTTCTTT. Protein: CASSFVGQGRGNTEAFF. The full variable domain, completed using reference TRBV5-1 and TRBJ1-1, is KAGVTQTPRYLIKTRGQQVTLSCSPISGHRSVSWYQQTPGQGLQFLFEYFSETQRNKGNFPGRFSGRQFSNSRSEMNVSTLELGDSALYLCASSFVGQGRGNTEAFFGQGTRLTVV.

The V gene is TRBV28, the J gene TRBJ2-1, with no clear D. V lost 6 bases and J 6 bases, leaving 6 bases between the germline ends. The CDR3 is 11 amino acids. Looked up from germline, CDR1 is MDHEN and CDR2 is SYDVKM. This chain's CDR3 is CASSPRNEQFF. CDR3 coding DNA: TGTGCCAGCAGCCCCCGCAATGAGCAGTTCTTC.

This clone was counted only a few times. This chain connects TRBV28 to TRBJ1-1, with D maybe TRBD1 (5 bases). Germline V gene lookup returns CDR1 MDHEN and CDR2 SYDVKM. Trimming removed 5 bases from V and 8 bases from J, with 12 bases in between. This CDR3 contains 12 residues. CDR3 DNA sequence: TGTGCCAGCAGTCCGAGGACACGAGAAGCTTTCTTT. Translating it yields CASSPRTREAFF.

The V call is TRBV29-1, the J call TRBJ1-1; 9 bases are shared with TRBD1. The CDR3 runs to 12 residues. Germline V gene lookup returns CDR1 SQVTM and CDR2 ANQGSEA. V trimming: 5 bases; J trimming: 3 bases; junction bases outside the gene matches: 1. CDR3 coding DNA: TGCAGCGTTAGGACAGGGGACACTGAAGCTTTCTTT. Translation gives CSVRTGDTEAFF.

This clone was counted only a few times. The genes are TRBV7-8 and TRBJ1-1; 7 bases are a match to TRBD1. The ends lost 3 bases at V and 6 bases at J; junction bases unmatched: 7. CDR3 length equals 14 residues. Germline CDR1 is SGHVS and CDR2 is FQNEAQ. The CDR3 sequence: CASSFTGERSEAFF. The CDR3 DNA sequence: TGTGCCAGCAGCTTTACAGGGGAAAGGTCTGAAGCTTTCTTT.

The rearrangement uses TRBV9 and TRBJ1-1; D is possibly TRBD1 (5 bases). This CDR3 contains 16 residues. The germline V gene has CDR1 SGDLS and CDR2 YYNGEE. V dropped 0 bases and J dropped 4 bases, with 16 bases sitting between them. The CDR3: CASSVASGGWGTEAFF. CDR3 coding DNA: TGTGCCAGCAGCGTAGCTAGCGGGGGTTGGGGCACTGAAGCTTTCTTT.

V gene TRBV6-6 combines with J gene TRBJ1-4; D gene uncertain. The length of the CDR3 is 14 residues. The ends were cut back, 4 bases at V and 4 bases at J, with 10 bases in the middle. CDR1 and CDR2 from the germline V gene are MNHNY and SVGAGI (reference sequence). The CDR3 spells CASSSGLNNEKLFF. CDR3 bases: TGTGCCAGCAGTTCAGGACTTAATAATGAAAAACTGTTTTTT.

The rearrangement uses TRBV7-2 and TRBJ2-7, with 10 bases that match TRBD2. Germline assignment: CDR1 SGHTA and CDR2 FQGNSA. V shed 4 bases, J shed 3 bases, and the junction held 3 bases outside the gene matches. The CDR3 loop spans 14 amino acids. The CDR3 region is CASSWRTSGYEQYF. CDR3 nucleotide sequence: TGTGCCAGCAGCTGGCGGACTAGCGGCTACGAGCAGTACTTC.

The V gene is TRBV4-3, the J gene TRBJ2-3; TRBD2 is a possible D gene (6 bases). The V gene's germline CDR1 is LGHNA and CDR2 YSLEER. Trimming shortened V by 1 base and J by 4 bases, and 9 bases separated the two germline ends. This CDR3 region has 14 residues. The CDR3 sequence is CASSQGAGPDTQYF. The CDR3 coding sequence is TGCGCCAGCAGCCAAGGTGCGGGACCAGATACGCAGTATTTT.

V usage is TRBV5-5 and J usage is TRBJ1-1; TRBD1 agrees at 8 bases. Trimming cost V 4 bases and J 5 bases; bases outside gene matches: 10. Germline CDR1 SGHKS, CDR2 YYEKEE (reference sequence). The CDR3 is 15 amino acids. CDR3 protein: CASSHPGQAGTEAFF. CDR3 bases: TGTGCCAGCAGCCACCCGGGACAGGCCGGGACTGAAGCTTTCTTT.

V gene TRBV6-1 combines with J gene TRBJ1-1, with a tentative D call TRBD1 (6 bases). The V gene's germline CDR1 is MNHNS and CDR2 SASEGT. This CDR3 has 17 residues. V was shortened by 0 bases and J by 4 bases, with 18 bases between the two germline ends. In nucleotides, the CDR3 is TGTGCCAGCAGTGAAGCGTTAGGCAGGGGATTGAGCACTGAAGCTTTCTTT. It specifies CASSEALGRGLSTEAFF.

CDR3 in amino acids: CASSSTWGEEAFF. The CDR3 nucleotides read TGTGCCAGCAGTTCCACTTGGGGAGAAGAAGCTTTCTTT. The genes are TRBV6-5 and TRBJ1-1; the D is unclear. The CDR3 is 13 residues long. V was trimmed by 4 bases and J by 8 bases, leaving 14 bases between them. The germline V gene encodes CDR1 MNHEY and CDR2 SVGAGI.

This clone has a handful of counts. The V and J genes are TRBV7-9 and TRBJ2-7; 8 nucleotides line up with TRBD1. V trimming: 5 bases; J trimming: 3 bases; junction bases outside the gene matches: 3. Germline lookup yields CDR1 SEHNR and CDR2 FQNEAQ (reference sequence). The CDR3 covers 13 residues. This CDR3 is CASSHGTGYEQYF. DNA of the CDR3: TGTGCCAGCAGCCACGGGACAGGCTACGAGCAGTACTTC.

This rearrangement joins TRBV2 to TRBJ2-2, with D tentatively TRBD2 (6 bases). The CDR3 spans 14 residues. With 5 bases removed from V and 8 bases from J, the gap between germline ends came to 15 bases. Germline V gene data show CDR1 as SNHLY and CDR2 as FYNNEI. DNA of the CDR3: TGTGCCAGCAGTTCGGGACTCAGAGTGGGGGAGCTGTTTTTT. It specifies CASSSGLRVGELFF.

V is TRBV5-5 and J is TRBJ2-5; D possibly corresponds to TRBD1 (5 bases). V lost 0 bases, J lost 3 bases, and 9 bases lay in between. This CDR3 spans 14 amino acids. CDR1 is SGHKS and CDR2 is YYEKEE in the germline V gene (reference sequence). The CDR3 loop reads CASSLVGDKETQYF. The CDR3 DNA is TGTGCCAGCAGCTTGGTAGGGGATAAAGAGACCCAGTACTTC.

The chain couples TRBV19 to TRBJ2-1, with D unclear. V gave up 7 bases and J gave up 0 bases, with 13 bases separating them. Germline V gives CDR1 LNHDA, CDR2 SQIVND (reference sequence). This CDR3 has 15 amino acids. The CDR3 sequence: CASTRLDSSYNEQFF. The CDR3 coding sequence is TGTGCCAGTACCAGACTTGATAGCTCCTACAATGAGCAGTTCTTC.

The chain joins TRBV3-1 (or the pseudogene TRBV3-2) to TRBJ1-6; D is unresolved. Germline V lookup: CDR1 LGHDT, CDR2 YNNKEL (reference sequence). With 1 base removed from V and 14 bases from J, the gap between germline ends came to 12 bases. CDR3 length equals 13 residues. This CDR3 is CASSQGAGYSLHF. The CDR3, as DNA: TGTGCCAGCAGCCAAGGCGCCGGTTACTCCCTCCACTTT.

The chain is built from TRBV2 and TRBJ1-1, with 8 bases lining up with TRBD1. Per the germline V gene, CDR1 is SNHLY and CDR2 is FYNNEI. The CDR3 covers 14 residues. V lost 6 bases to trimming and J lost 1 base; unmatched junction nucleotides: 4. In DNA form, the CDR3 reads TGTGCCAGCAGCTACGACAGGGGGAACACTGAAGCTTTCTTT. This translates into CASSYDRGNTEAFF.

The J gene is TRBJ1-1, the V gene TRBV7-8, with 8 positions matching TRBD1. V lost 4 bases, J lost 0 bases, and 7 bases stayed unmatched. The CDR3 runs to 16 residues. The germline V gene has CDR1 SGHVS and CDR2 FQNEAQ. Written as DNA, the CDR3 is TGTGCCAGCAGCTCACCGACAGGGGTCATGAACACTGAAGCTTTCTTT. Encoded protein: CASSSPTGVMNTEAFF.

The chain is built from TRBV11-1 and TRBJ2-5; D may be TRBD1 (5 bases). Germline assignment: CDR1 SGHAT and CDR2 FQDESV (reference sequence). This CDR3 spans 14 amino acids. V was clipped by 5 bases and J by 2 bases, with 12 bases between them. This CDR3 is CASSRQPSQETQYF. CDR3 bases: TGTGCCAGCAGCCGACAGCCTAGTCAAGAGACCCAGTACTTC.

The rearrangement links TRBV3-1 (or the pseudogene TRBV3-2) to TRBJ1-1, with TRBD1 matching 7 bases. The CDR3 has 13 amino acids. Germline loops: CDR1 LGHDT, CDR2 YNNKEL (reference sequence). Trimming removed 3 bases from V and 6 bases from J; junction bases left unmatched: 4. Written as DNA, the CDR3 is TGTGCCAGCAGCCACCGGGACAGCTCTGAAGCTTTCTTT. This codes for CASSHRDSSEAFF.

The chain couples TRBV25-1 to TRBJ2-1; 8 bases map to TRBD2. The length of the CDR3 is 14 residues. From germline, CDR1 is MGHDK and CDR2 SYGVNS. The trim removed 11 bases at V and 4 bases at J, leaving 10 bases unmatched. The CDR3 nucleotides read TGTGCCGCCAGGGACTCGGGGGGGTACAATGAGCAGTTCTTC. Translating it yields CAARDSGGYNEQFF.